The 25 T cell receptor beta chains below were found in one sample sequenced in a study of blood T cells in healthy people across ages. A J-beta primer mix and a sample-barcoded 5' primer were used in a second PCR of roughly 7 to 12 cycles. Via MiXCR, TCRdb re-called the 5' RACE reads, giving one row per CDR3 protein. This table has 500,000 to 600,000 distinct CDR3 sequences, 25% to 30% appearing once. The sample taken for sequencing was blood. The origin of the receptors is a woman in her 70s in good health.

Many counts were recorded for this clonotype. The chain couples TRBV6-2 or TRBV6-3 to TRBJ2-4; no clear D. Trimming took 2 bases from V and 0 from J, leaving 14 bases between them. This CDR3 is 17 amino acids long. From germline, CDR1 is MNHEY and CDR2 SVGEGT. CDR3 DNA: TGTGCCAGCAGTTACCCATACGCGTTCCAAGCCAAAAACATTCAGTACTTC. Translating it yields CASSYPYAFQAKNIQYF.

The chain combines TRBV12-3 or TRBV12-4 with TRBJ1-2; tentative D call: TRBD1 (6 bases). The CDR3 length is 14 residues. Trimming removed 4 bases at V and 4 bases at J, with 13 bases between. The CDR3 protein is CASSSSDRAYGYTF. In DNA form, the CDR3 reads TGTGCCAGCAGTTCCTCGGACAGAGCCTATGGCTACACCTTC.

The CDR3 protein is CSAREFADSYNEQFF. The CDR3, as DNA: TGCAGTGCTAGAGAATTCGCGGATTCCTACAATGAGCAGTTCTTC. The rearrangement joins TRBV20-1 to TRBJ2-1; D is unclear. The CDR3 is 15 amino acids. Trimming took off 0 bases at V and 1 base at J, with 10 bases between the two ends. Germline CDR1 is DFQATT and CDR2 is SNEGSKA (reference sequence).

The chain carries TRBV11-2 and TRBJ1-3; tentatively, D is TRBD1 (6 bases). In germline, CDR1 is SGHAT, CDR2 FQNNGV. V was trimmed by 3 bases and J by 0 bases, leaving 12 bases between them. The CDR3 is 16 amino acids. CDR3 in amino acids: CASSFKTGVSGNTIYF. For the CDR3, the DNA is TGTGCCAGCAGCTTTAAGACAGGAGTCTCTGGAAACACCATATATTTT.

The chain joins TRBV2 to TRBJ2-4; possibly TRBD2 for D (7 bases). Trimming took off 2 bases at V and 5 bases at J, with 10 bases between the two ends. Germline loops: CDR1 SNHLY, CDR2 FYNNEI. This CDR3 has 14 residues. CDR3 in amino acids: CASSEMRGQNIQYF. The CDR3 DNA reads TGTGCCAGCAGTGAAATGCGGGGGCAAAACATTCAGTACTTC.

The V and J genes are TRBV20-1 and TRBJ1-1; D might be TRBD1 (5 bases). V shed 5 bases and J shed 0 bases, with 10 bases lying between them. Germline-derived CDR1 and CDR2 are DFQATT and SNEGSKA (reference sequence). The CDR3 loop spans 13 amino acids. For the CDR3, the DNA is TGCAGTGCTCTGGGACGGTTGAACACTGAAGCTTTCTTT. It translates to CSALGRLNTEAFF.

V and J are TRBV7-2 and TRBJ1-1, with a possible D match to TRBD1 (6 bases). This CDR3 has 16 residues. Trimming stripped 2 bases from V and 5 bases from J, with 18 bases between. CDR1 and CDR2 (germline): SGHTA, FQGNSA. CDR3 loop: CASSLRNNRERTEAFF. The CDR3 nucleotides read TGTGCCAGCAGCTTACGTAATAACAGGGAGCGGACTGAAGCTTTCTTT. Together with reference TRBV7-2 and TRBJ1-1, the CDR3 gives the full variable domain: GAGVSQSPSNKVTEKGKDVELRCDPISGHTALYWYRQSLGQGLEFLIYFQGNSAPDKSGLPSDRFSAERTGGSVSTLTIQRTQQEDSAVYLCASSLRNNRERTEAFFGQGTRLTVV.

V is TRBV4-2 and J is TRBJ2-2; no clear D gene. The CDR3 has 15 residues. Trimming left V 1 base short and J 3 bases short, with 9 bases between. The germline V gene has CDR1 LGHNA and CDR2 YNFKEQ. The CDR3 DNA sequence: TGTGCCAGCAGCCAAGCCTGGACGGACACCGGGGAGCTGTTTTTT. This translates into CASSQAWTDTGELFF.

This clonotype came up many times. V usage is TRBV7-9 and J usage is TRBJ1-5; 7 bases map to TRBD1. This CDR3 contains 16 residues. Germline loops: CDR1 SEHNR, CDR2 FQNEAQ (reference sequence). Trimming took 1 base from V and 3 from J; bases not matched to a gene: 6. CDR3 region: CASSLGAGGPNQPQHF. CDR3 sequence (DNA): TGTGCCAGCAGCTTAGGGGCAGGGGGTCCCAATCAGCCCCAGCATTTT.

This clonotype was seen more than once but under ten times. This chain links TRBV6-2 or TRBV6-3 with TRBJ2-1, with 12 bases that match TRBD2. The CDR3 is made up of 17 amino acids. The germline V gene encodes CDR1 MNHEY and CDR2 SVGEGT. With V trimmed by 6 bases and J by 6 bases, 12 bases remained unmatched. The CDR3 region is CASSRPTTSGGINEQFF. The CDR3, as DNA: TGTGCCAGCAGCCGACCAACGACTAGCGGGGGAATCAATGAGCAGTTCTTC.

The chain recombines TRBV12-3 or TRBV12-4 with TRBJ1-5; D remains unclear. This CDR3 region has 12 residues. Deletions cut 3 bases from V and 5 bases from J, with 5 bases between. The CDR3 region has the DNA TGTGCCAGCAGTTTTTCCCATCAGCCCCAGCATTTT. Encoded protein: CASSFSHQPQHF.

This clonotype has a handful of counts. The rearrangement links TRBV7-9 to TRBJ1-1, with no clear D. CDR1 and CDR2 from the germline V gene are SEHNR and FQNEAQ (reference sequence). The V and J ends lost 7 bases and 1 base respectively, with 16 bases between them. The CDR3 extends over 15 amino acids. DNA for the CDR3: TGTGCCAGCACTTTGGGCCTGACGGAGAACACTGAAGCTTTCTTT. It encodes CASTLGLTENTEAFF.

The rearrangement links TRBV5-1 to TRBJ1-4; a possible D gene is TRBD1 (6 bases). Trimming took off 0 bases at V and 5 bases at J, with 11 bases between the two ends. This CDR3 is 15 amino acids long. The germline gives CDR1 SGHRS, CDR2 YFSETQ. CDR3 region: CASSLEGHPNEKLFF. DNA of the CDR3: TGCGCCAGCAGCTTGGAGGGACATCCCAATGAAAAACTGTTTTTT.

The CDR3 nucleotides read TGCAGCGTTGGGCAAAGGATCTACAATGAGCAGTTCTTC. It is translated as CSVGQRIYNEQFF. The V call is TRBV29-1, the J call TRBJ2-1; no clear D gene. The CDR3 runs 13 residues. CDR1 and CDR2 from the germline V gene are SQVTM and ANQGSEA. V was cut by 4 bases and J by 3 bases, with 10 bases left in between.

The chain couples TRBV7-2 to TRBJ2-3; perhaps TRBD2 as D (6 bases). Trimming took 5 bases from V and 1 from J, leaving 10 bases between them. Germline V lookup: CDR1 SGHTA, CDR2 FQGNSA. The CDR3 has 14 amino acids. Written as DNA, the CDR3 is TGTGCCAGCAGCCCATGGAGGGGCACAGATACGCAGTATTTT. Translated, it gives CASSPWRGTDTQYF.

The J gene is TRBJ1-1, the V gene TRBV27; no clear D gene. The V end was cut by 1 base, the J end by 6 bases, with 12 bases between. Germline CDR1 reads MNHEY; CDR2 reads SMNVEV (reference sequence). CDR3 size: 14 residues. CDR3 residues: CASSLYGGKAEAFF. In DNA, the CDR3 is TGTGCCAGCAGTTTATACGGCGGTAAAGCTGAAGCTTTCTTT.

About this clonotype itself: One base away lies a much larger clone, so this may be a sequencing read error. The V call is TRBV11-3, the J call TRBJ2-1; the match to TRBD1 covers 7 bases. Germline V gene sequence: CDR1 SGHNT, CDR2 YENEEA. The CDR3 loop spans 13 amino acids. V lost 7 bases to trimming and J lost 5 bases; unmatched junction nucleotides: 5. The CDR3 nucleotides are TGTGCCAGCAACCTCGACAGGGACAATGAGCAGTTCTTC. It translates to CASNLDRDNEQFF.

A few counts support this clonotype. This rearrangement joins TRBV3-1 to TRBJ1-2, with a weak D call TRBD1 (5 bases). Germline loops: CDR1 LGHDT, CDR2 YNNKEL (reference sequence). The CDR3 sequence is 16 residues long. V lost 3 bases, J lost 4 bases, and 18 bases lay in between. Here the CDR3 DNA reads TGTGCCAGCAGCCAGGACGCGGGGCGTTTGCTCTATGGCTACACCTTC. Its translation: CASSQDAGRLLYGYTF.

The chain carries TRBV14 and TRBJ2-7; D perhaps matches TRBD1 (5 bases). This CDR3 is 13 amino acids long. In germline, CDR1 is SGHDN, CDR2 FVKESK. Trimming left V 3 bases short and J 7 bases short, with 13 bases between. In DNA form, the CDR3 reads TGTGCCAGCAGCCAGACCCTCAGGGTAGAGCAGTACTTC. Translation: CASSQTLRVEQYF. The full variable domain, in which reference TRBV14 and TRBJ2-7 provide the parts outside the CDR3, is EAGVTQFPSHSVIEKGQTVTLRCDPISGHDNLYWYRRVMGKEIKFLLHFVKESKQDESGMPNNRFLAERTGGTYSTLKVQPAELEDSGVYFCASSQTLRVEQYFGPGTRLTVT.

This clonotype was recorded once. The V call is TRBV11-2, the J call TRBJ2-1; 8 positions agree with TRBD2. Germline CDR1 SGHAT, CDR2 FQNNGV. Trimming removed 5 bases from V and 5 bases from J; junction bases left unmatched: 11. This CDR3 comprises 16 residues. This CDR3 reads CASSKFVAGPHNEQFF. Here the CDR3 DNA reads TGTGCCAGCAGCAAGTTCGTAGCGGGGCCTCACAATGAGCAGTTCTTC.

CDR3 nucleotides: TGCAGCGTCACCCAGCAGGGGAAAAGGGTGTTTTTT. Translated, it gives CSVTQQGKRVFF. This sequence joins TRBV29-1 and TRBJ1-4, with D possibly matching TRBD1 (6 bases). V gave up 6 bases and J gave up 15 bases, with 20 bases separating them. The CDR3 covers 12 residues. Germline assignment: CDR1 SQVTM and CDR2 ANQGSEA.

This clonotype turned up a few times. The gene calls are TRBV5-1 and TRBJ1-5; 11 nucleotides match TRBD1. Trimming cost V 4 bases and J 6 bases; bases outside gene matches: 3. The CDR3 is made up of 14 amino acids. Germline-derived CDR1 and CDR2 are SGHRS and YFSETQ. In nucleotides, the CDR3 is TGCGCCAGCAGCGAAGGGACAGGGGGTCAGCCCCAGCATTTT. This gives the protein CASSEGTGGQPQHF.

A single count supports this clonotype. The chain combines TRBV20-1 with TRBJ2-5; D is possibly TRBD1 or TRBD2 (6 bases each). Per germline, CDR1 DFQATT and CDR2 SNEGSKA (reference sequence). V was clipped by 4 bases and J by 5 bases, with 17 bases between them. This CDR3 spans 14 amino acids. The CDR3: CSAIRGAVWETQYF. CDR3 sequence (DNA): TGCAGTGCTATTAGGGGGGCGGTTTGGGAGACCCAGTACTTC.

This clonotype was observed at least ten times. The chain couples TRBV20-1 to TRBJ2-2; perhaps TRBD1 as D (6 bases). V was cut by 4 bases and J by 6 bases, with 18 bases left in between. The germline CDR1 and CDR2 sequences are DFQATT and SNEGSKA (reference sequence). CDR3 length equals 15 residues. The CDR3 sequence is CSATRGKRIAGELFF. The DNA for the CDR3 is TGCAGTGCTACCAGGGGAAAAAGGATCGCCGGGGAGCTGTTTTTT.

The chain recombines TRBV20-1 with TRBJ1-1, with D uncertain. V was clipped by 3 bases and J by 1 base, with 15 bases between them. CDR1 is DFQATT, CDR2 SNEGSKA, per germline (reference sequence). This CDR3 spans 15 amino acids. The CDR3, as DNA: TGCAGTGCTAGTTCGCCGTGGGGAAGGAACACTGAAGCTTTCTTT. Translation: CSASSPWGRNTEAFF.